This T cell receptor (beta chain) was found in a study of blood T cell repertoires in COVID-19. Across the whole study: COVID-19 samples, acute and convalescent, were from the United States, Italy and Spain. PBMCs, B-cell-depleted T cells, or T cells were the source of the cDNA or gDNA that made up the material.

Germline loops: CDR1 MNHEY, CDR2 SVGAGI. This CDR3 contains 13 residues. The ends were cut back, 8 bases at V and 2 bases at J, with 13 bases in the middle. Authors' data handling: For nucleated cells, counts were estimated from reference gene primer amplification. Data came from immunoSEQ multiplex PCR; TCRdb stores just in-frame clones and leaves some out. The V and J calls and the clone size are those of that table, but D and trimming were determined from the DNA. The sample contains under 200,000 clones, roughly 93% of which appear only once. The sequence was obtained from a man aged 18 to 29 with acute or convalescent COVID-19. The genes are TRBV6-5 and TRBJ2-7; D might be TRBD1 (6 bases). Sequenced sample: peripheral blood. The CDR3 sequence is CASGRTVAYEQYF. CDR3 in DNA: TGTGCCAGCGGTAGGACAGTCGCCTACGAGCAGTACTTC.